The 32 T cell receptor beta chains below come from one sample, sequenced in a study of cytomegalovirus exposure and HLA in healthy donors (dated by TCRdb to between 2016 and 2019). The protocol used for the library was the immunoSEQ multiplex PCR assay. A mixture of 60 forward primers for TCR Vbeta segments and 13 reverse primers for TCR Jbeta segments was used in the multiplex PCR. The source is immuneACCESS, and TCRdb retained only in-frame sequences with V and J called. Part of the clones is not carried over; for the studies checked, unresolved V genes explain less than half of this, and the remainder is unexplained. The sample includes tens of thousands of clones, with about 70% observed a single time. Together, the top ten hold approximately 19% of the sample. Sequenced input: PBMCs. Receptors originate from an older woman in good health and CMV-seropositive.

The chain links TRBV27 to TRBJ2-5; 12 bases fit TRBD1. The V gene end was trimmed by 5 bases and the J gene end by 3 bases; junction bases not matched to a gene: 10. The germline CDR1 and CDR2 sequences are MNHEY and SMNVEV (reference sequence). CDR3 length: 17 amino acids. The CDR3 protein is CASSQDGTGGDEETQYF. For the CDR3, the DNA is TGTGCCAGCAGTCAAGACGGGACAGGGGGCGATGAAGAGACCCAGTACTTC.

The chain uses TRBV25-1 and TRBJ2-7, with D possibly being TRBD2 (6 bases). Trimming shortened V by 5 bases and J by 3 bases, and 14 bases separated the two germline ends. The CDR3 contains 14 residues. Germline assignment: CDR1 MGHDK and CDR2 SYGVNS. The CDR3 loop reads CASSPQTGGYEQYF. The CDR3 region has the DNA TGTGCCAGCAGTCCACAAACCGGGGGCTACGAGCAGTACTTC.

The V gene is TRBV12-2, the J gene TRBJ1-2; the DNA was not compared with TRBD1, the D call given in the table. TRBV12-2 is flagged as a pseudogene. The CDR3 consists of 14 residues. The CDR3 coding sequence is TGTGCAAGTCGCTTAGCGGACAGAAATGGCGGCTACACCTTC. Translation gives CASRLADRNGGYTF.

The V call is TRBV18, the J call TRBJ1-1; the match to TRBD1 covers 7 bases. CDR1 KGHSH and CDR2 LQKENI come from the germline V gene. With 0 bases clipped from V and 5 bases from J, the junction kept 12 bases outside the gene matches. The CDR3 sequence is 17 residues long. The CDR3 DNA reads TGTGCCAGCTCACCACCGGGTGGCAGGGGGGCCGGTACTGAAGCTTTCTTT. It translates to CASSPPGGRGAGTEAFF. The full variable domain, in which reference TRBV18 and TRBJ1-1 provide the parts outside the CDR3, is NAGVMQNPRHLVRRRGQEARLRCSPMKGHSHVYWYRQLPEEGLKFMVYLQKENIIDESGMPKERFSAEFPKEGPSILRIQQVVRGDSAAYFCASSPPGGRGAGTEAFFGQGTRLTVV.

This clone was observed a single time. The chain joins TRBV11-3 to TRBJ1-1, with 8 bases identical to TRBD1. Per the germline V gene, CDR1 is SGHNT and CDR2 is YENEEA. The CDR3 contains 13 residues. Trimming took 5 bases from V and 3 from J; bases not matched to a gene: 2. CDR3 loop: CASSRQGYTEAFF. The CDR3 bases are TGTGCCAGCAGCCGACAGGGGTACACTGAAGCTTTCTTT.

On this clone: The junction and the germline gene differ at one end; a read error may be behind it. The rearrangement uses TRBV5-1 and TRBJ1-1, with D uncertain. This CDR3 is 13 amino acids long. The germline V gene encodes CDR1 SGHRS and CDR2 YFSETQ. Here the CDR3 DNA reads TGTGCCAGCAGCCCGTCGACGGGGACTGAAGCTTTCTTT. This gives the protein CASSPSTGTEAFF.

The chain links TRBV4-3 to TRBJ2-5, with 13 bases that match TRBD2. This CDR3 region has 16 residues. After removal of 2 bases from V and 5 bases from J, the junction contained 5 bases not matched to a gene. Germline loops: CDR1 LGHNA, CDR2 YSLEER. The CDR3 DNA sequence: TGCGCCAGCAGCCAACGACTAGCGGGGGGAGGGGAGACCCAGTACTTC. Its translation is CASSQRLAGGGETQYF.

This clone has just a few counts. The V gene is TRBV18, the J gene TRBJ2-4, with D possibly TRBD2 on 6 matching bases. The CDR3 spans 14 residues. V lost 4 bases and J 4 bases, leaving 11 bases between the germline ends. CDR1 and CDR2 from the germline V gene are KGHSH and LQKENI. CDR3 in DNA: TGTGCCAGCTCACGCGACCGGGGGAAAAACATTCAGTACTTC. This encodes CASSRDRGKNIQYF.

CDR3 nucleotide sequence: TGTGCCAGCAGCTTAGAATTCCCACTAGCGGGGATTCGGAACACCGGGGAGCTGTTTTTT. Translating gives CASSLEFPLAGIRNTGELFF. The chain recombines TRBV11-3 with TRBJ2-2; 10 bases align to TRBD2. The V gene end was trimmed by 0 bases and the J gene end by 1 base; junction bases not matched to a gene: 11. CDR1 SGHNT and CDR2 YENEEA come from the germline V gene. This CDR3 has 20 amino acids.

This clone was counted once. The chain combines TRBV5-3 with TRBJ1-5; D gene ambiguous. TRBV5-3 carries the ORF label, with uncertain function. V lost 4 bases and J lost 4, with 6 bases in between. The CDR3 loop spans 12 amino acids. CDR3 DNA sequence: TGTGCCAGAAGCCTTAGAAATCAGCCCCAGCATTTT. This encodes CARSLRNQPQHF.

The genes are TRBV27 and TRBJ1-2, with TRBD1 matching over 7 bases. The germline CDR1 and CDR2 sequences are MNHEY and SMNVEV (reference sequence). The CDR3 has 15 residues. The V segment lost 0 bases and the J segment 8 bases; nucleotides outside the gene matches: 9. This CDR3 reads CASSLSWDSVGGYTF. The DNA for the CDR3 is TGTGCCAGCAGTTTATCGTGGGACAGCGTAGGGGGCTACACCTTC.

The V and J genes are TRBV19 and TRBJ1-4; no reliable D call. Trimming cost V 3 bases and J 8 bases, with 13 bases left between them. The CDR3 runs to 14 residues. CDR1 and CDR2 from the germline V gene are LNHDA and SQIVND (reference sequence). The CDR3 DNA reads TGTGCCAGTAGTATGATCCGTGTTGAGGAAAAACTGTTTTTT. This encodes CASSMIRVEEKLFF. The complete variable domain, with remaining parts taken from reference TRBV19 and TRBJ1-4, reads DGGITQSPKYLFRKEGQNVTLSCEQNLNHDAMYWYRQDPGQGLRLIYYSQIVNDFQKGDIAEGYSVSREKKESFPLTVTSAQKNPTAFYLCASSMIRVEEKLFFGSGTQLSVL.

This clone was seen at least ten times. The chain employs TRBV5-4 and TRBJ2-7, with D possibly TRBD2 on 5 matching bases. The CDR3 is made up of 13 amino acids. Germline V gene lookup returns CDR1 SGHNT and CDR2 YYREEE (reference sequence). The V end lost 1 base, the J end lost 4 bases, and 9 bases lay between the germline ends. The CDR3 bases are TGTGCCAGCAGCTTGTACGGGGATTACGAGCAGTACTTC. Protein: CASSLYGDYEQYF.

The J gene is TRBJ2-3, the V gene TRBV9, with 8 positions matching TRBD2. The trim removed 2 bases at V and 3 bases at J, leaving 11 bases unmatched. From germline, CDR1 is SGDLS and CDR2 YYNGEE. This CDR3 has 17 amino acids. CDR3 amino acids: CASSVANGGGNTDTQYF. As DNA, the CDR3 is TGTGCCAGCAGCGTTGCGAACGGCGGGGGGAATACAGATACGCAGTATTTT.

J is TRBJ2-7 and V is TRBV6-1, with 8 nucleotides matching TRBD1. This CDR3 has 13 residues. Germline values: CDR1 MNHNS, CDR2 SASEGT. V trimming: 9 bases; J trimming: 7 bases; junction bases outside the gene matches: 11. The CDR3 bases are TGTGCCAGTCTCGGACAGGGCCTCGGGGAGCAGTACTTC. Amino acid sequence: CASLGQGLGEQYF.

The DNA for the CDR3 is TGTGCCAGCAGTAAAACTCGACAGGGGTTTAATCAGCCCCAGCATTTT. Amino acid sequence: CASSKTRQGFNQPQHF. This chain connects TRBV6-6 to TRBJ1-5, with 8 bases aligning to TRBD1. Germline lookup yields CDR1 MNHNY and CDR2 SVGAGI (reference sequence). With 5 bases clipped from V and 4 bases from J, the junction kept 10 bases outside the gene matches. The CDR3 runs 16 residues.

As DNA, the CDR3 is TGTGCCACCAGCAGAGCTCAGGGTCTCTCCGAGCAGTACTTC. This codes for CATSRAQGLSEQYF. This chain uses TRBV15 with TRBJ2-7; a possible D gene is TRBD1 (5 bases). Per the germline V gene, CDR1 is LNHNV and CDR2 is YYDKDF (reference sequence). CDR3 length: 14 residues. V gave up 1 base and J gave up 6 bases, with 13 bases separating them.

This chain connects TRBV11-3 to TRBJ2-3; possible D gene TRBD2, 5 bases. The CDR3 contains 16 residues. Trimming took off 4 bases at V and 2 bases at J, with 16 bases between the two ends. The germline V gene encodes CDR1 SGHNT and CDR2 YENEEA. CDR3 in DNA: TGTGCCAGCAGCTCCCCATACGAGGGAGACACAGATACGCAGTATTTT. Translated: CASSSPYEGDTDTQYF. Based on the CDR3 plus reference TRBV11-3 and TRBJ2-3, the full variable domain is EAGVVQSPRYKIIEKKQPVAFWCNPISGHNTLYWYLQNLGQGPELLIRYENEEAVDDSQLPKDRFSAERLKGVDSTLKIQPAELGDSAVYLCASSSPYEGDTDTQYFGPGTRLTVL.

The chain employs TRBV6-4 and TRBJ1-2; the match to TRBD1 covers 7 bases. There are 11 residues in the CDR3. Per germline, CDR1 MRHNA and CDR2 SNTAGT. V shed 9 bases and J 12 bases; nucleotides not matched to a gene: 10. The CDR3: CAREEGGGHTF. The DNA of the CDR3 is TGTGCCAGAGAAGAAGGAGGGGGCCACACCTTC.

The rearrangement joins TRBV6-1 to TRBJ1-2; D might be TRBD1 (5 bases). CDR1 is MNHNS, CDR2 SASEGT, per germline. The CDR3 loop spans 12 amino acids. V lost 8 bases, J lost 8 bases, and 15 bases lay in between. For the CDR3, the DNA is TGTGCCAGCCGGGAGGTGGGGGGGGGCTACACCTTC. Amino acid sequence: CASREVGGGYTF.

The V gene is TRBV5-1, the J gene TRBJ1-2; D gene uncertain. Trimming removed 7 bases from V and 0 bases from J, with 10 bases in between. Germline V gene lookup returns CDR1 SGHRS and CDR2 YFSETQ. This CDR3 region has 13 residues. In DNA, the CDR3 is TGCGCCAGCCGCCACGAGCCTAACTATGGCTACACCTTC. This sequence encodes CASRHEPNYGYTF.

The J gene is TRBJ1-4, the V gene TRBV4-1, with D hard to call. Trimming left V 4 bases short and J 8 bases short, with 14 bases between. The germline V gene encodes CDR1 MGHRA and CDR2 YSYEKL. The CDR3 has 14 amino acids. The CDR3 spells CASSLLPGYEKLFF. In nucleotides, the CDR3 is TGCGCCAGCAGCCTCCTCCCGGGGTACGAAAAACTGTTTTTT.

The rearrangement joins TRBV5-8 to TRBJ2-7, with 9 bases fitting TRBD1. Germline-derived CDR1 and CDR2 are SGHTS and YDEGEE. J was trimmed by 6 bases and V by 7 bases; bases with no gene match: 8. This CDR3 is built from 13 residues. The CDR3 sequence is CASGWTGEVEQYF. The CDR3 DNA reads TGTGCCAGCGGTTGGACAGGGGAGGTCGAGCAGTACTTC.

The rearrangement joins TRBV5-1 to TRBJ1-1; no firm D call. V lost 5 bases and J lost 0, with 5 bases in between. The CDR3 covers 12 residues. CDR1 and CDR2 (germline): SGHRS, YFSETQ. For the CDR3, the DNA is TGCGCCAGCAGATCAGTGAACACTGAAGCTTTCTTT. Protein product: CASRSVNTEAFF. Supplemented by reference TRBV5-1 and TRBJ1-1, the full variable domain reads KAGVTQTPRYLIKTRGQQVTLSCSPISGHRSVSWYQQTPGQGLQFLFEYFSETQRNKGNFPGRFSGRQFSNSRSEMNVSTLELGDSALYLCASRSVNTEAFFGQGTRLTVV.

This clone occurred a few times. This sequence joins TRBV18 and TRBJ2-5; perhaps TRBD1 as D (6 bases). CDR1 KGHSH and CDR2 LQKENI come from the germline V gene. The CDR3 extends over 13 amino acids. V was trimmed by 6 bases and J by 2 bases, leaving 10 bases between them. DNA for the CDR3: TGTGCCAGCTCCCCCGACAGGCAAGAGACCCAGTACTTC. This encodes CASSPDRQETQYF.

The gene calls are TRBV5-4 and TRBJ1-1, with D perhaps TRBD1 (6 bases). CDR3 size: 15 residues. Germline V gene sequence: CDR1 SGHNT, CDR2 YYREEE (reference sequence). V dropped 1 base and J dropped 0 bases, with 10 bases sitting between them. The CDR3 is CASSLSGAVNTEAFF. The CDR3 nucleotides are TGTGCCAGCAGCTTGTCAGGGGCTGTGAACACTGAAGCTTTCTTT. Looking up the rest from reference TRBV5-4 and TRBJ1-1 gives the full variable domain: ETGVTQSPTHLIKTRGQQVTLRCSSQSGHNTVSWYQQALGQGPQFIFQYYREEENGRGNFPPRFSGLQFPNYSSELNVNALELDDSALYLCASSLSGAVNTEAFFGQGTRLTVV.

This chain joins TRBV6-1 and TRBJ1-2; 7 bases agree with TRBD1. Germline CDR1 is MNHNS and CDR2 is SASEGT. This CDR3 has 13 residues. V dropped 7 bases and J dropped 7; count of bases not matched to a gene: 9. DNA of the CDR3: TGTGCCAGCACACTGACAGGGAAGGGTGGCTACACCTTC. Encoded protein: CASTLTGKGGYTF.

The rearrangement links TRBV2 to TRBJ2-5, with D tentatively TRBD1 (5 bases). CDR1 SNHLY and CDR2 FYNNEI come from the germline V gene. Trimming left V 10 bases short and J 1 base short, with 10 bases between. CDR3 length: 12 residues. CDR3 region: CAIQDLQETQYF. CDR3 sequence (DNA): TGTGCCATACAGGATCTCCAAGAGACCCAGTACTTC.

The chain carries TRBV19 and TRBJ1-2, with D maybe TRBD1 (6 bases). V was shortened by 3 bases and J by 8 bases, with 19 bases between the two germline ends. The CDR3 extends over 15 amino acids. Looked up from germline, CDR1 is LNHDA and CDR2 is SQIVND (reference sequence). Here the CDR3 DNA reads TGTGCCAGTAGTATCCAGGGGACTACGGAGCGGGGCTACACCTTC. It specifies CASSIQGTTERGYTF.

V gene TRBV7-8 combines with J gene TRBJ1-1; TRBD1 matches 8 bases. V trimming: 2 bases; J trimming: 4 bases; junction bases outside the gene matches: 3. The CDR3 contains 14 residues. From germline, CDR1 is SGHVS and CDR2 FQNEAQ. The CDR3 nucleotides read TGTGCCAGCAGCTTAAGGACAGGGAGCACTGAAGCTTTCTTT. Translated: CASSLRTGSTEAFF.

V is TRBV29-1 and J is TRBJ1-1; 8 nucleotides line up with TRBD1. CDR1 is SQVTM, CDR2 ANQGSEA, per germline. V shed 6 bases and J 4 bases; nucleotides not matched to a gene: 7. The CDR3 has 13 amino acids. The CDR3 DNA is TGCAGCGTAAGCCAGGGGGCGGCCACTGAAGCTTTCTTT. Its translation: CSVSQGAATEAFF.

This clone was seen a handful of times. The chain couples TRBV10-3 to TRBJ1-3, with D perhaps TRBD1 (6 bases). CDR1 is ENHRY and CDR2 is SYGVKD in the germline V gene. The CDR3 runs to 15 residues. The V end was cut by 5 bases, the J end by 0 bases, with 11 bases between. As DNA, the CDR3 is TGTGCCATCAGTCCGGACAGTTACTCTGGAAACACCATATATTTT. Translated: CAISPDSYSGNTIYF.